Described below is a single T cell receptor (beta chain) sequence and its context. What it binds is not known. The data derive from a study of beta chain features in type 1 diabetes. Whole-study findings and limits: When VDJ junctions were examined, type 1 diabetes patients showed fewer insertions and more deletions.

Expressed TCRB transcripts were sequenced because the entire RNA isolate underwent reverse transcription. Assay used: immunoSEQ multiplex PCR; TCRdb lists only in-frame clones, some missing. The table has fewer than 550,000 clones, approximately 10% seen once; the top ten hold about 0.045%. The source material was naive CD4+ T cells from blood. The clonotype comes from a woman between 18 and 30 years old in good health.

This CDR3 reads CASSPGGTGQETQYF. The CDR3 DNA reads TGTGCCAGCAGTCCCGGGGGAACGGGCCAAGAGACCCAGTACTTC. This chain links TRBV28 with TRBJ2-5; tentatively, D is TRBD2 (6 bases). The CDR3 has 15 amino acids. Trimming took off 5 bases at V and 1 base at J, with 14 bases between the two ends. Per germline, CDR1 MDHEN and CDR2 SYDVKM.